A selection of T cell receptor beta chains follows, all from one sample in a study of OX40 agonist ivuxolimab in advanced cancers. Sequencing was performed with immunoSEQ multiplex PCR; in TCRdb, only in-frame clones are kept and a portion is missing. The table includes approximately 86,000 clones, just over 90% detected once. Source: CD4+ or CD8+ T cells sorted from blood, taken in a trial of the OX40 agonist ivuxolimab. Receptors originate from an adult with an advanced solid tumor such as melanoma, head and neck, liver or kidney cancer. Both conserved end residues are part of each CDR3. D genes are given only for firm matches. Clone size is shown for a subset of rows, as once, few, many or a class of expanded clone.

J,D,size,V,DNA,CDR3
TRBJ2-7,TRBD1,-,TRBV19,TGTGCCAGTAGTACCTCCGGGACAGGGACCTACGAGCAGTACTTC,CASSTSGTGTYEQYF
TRBJ2-2,-,-,TRBV6-6,TGTGCCAGCAGAGGGAAGGGTTCGGGCGGGGAGCTGTTTTTT,CASRGKGSGGELFF
TRBJ1-2,-,few,TRBV14,TGTGCCAGCAGCCAACTCGGGCCTCCTGGTGGCTATGGCTACACCTTC,CASSQLGPPGGYGYTF
TRBJ2-1,TRBD2,-,TRBV5-8,TGTGCCAGCAGCCGACTAGCGGTTATCAATGAGCAGTTCTTC,CASSRLAVINEQFF
TRBJ2-3,-,-,TRBV7-2,TGTGCCAGCAGCTTAAGCCTCGGCACAGATACGCAGTATTTT,CASSLSLGTDTQYF
TRBJ1-4,TRBD1,once,TRBV5-1,TGCGCCAGCAGCCCTGGGGGGACAGGGGGAGAAAAACTGTTTTTT,CASSPGGTGGEKLFF
TRBJ1-4,-,-,TRBV7-8,TGTGCCAGCAGCTCTTTGGGGGGATTGAAACTGTTTTTT,CASSSLGGLKLFF
TRBJ2-1,-,-,TRBV20-1,TGCAGTGCTAGAGGGGGAGTTGAGCAGTTCTTC,CSARGGVEQFF
TRBJ2-7,TRBD1,-,TRBV27,TGTGCCAGCAGACCCAAACCCGGACGGACAGGGGAGTCCCGGCAGTACTTC,CASRPKPGRTGESRQYF
TRBJ1-1,-,few,TRBV30,TGTGCCTGGAGTGTTTCCGTTTCGAACACTGAAGCTTTCTTT,CAWSVSVSNTEAFF
TRBJ2-5,-,-,TRBV11-2,TGTGCCAGCAGCTTAAGCAGCGACCTAGGGACCCAGTACTTC,CASSLSSDLGTQYF
TRBJ2-5,-,once,TRBV28,TGTGCCAGCAGTTGGCAGGGAAACCAAGAGACCCAGTACTTC,CASSWQGNQETQYF
TRBJ2-1,TRBD2,-,TRBV10-1,TGCGCCAGCAGTGAGTCGACTAGCGGGGTTTACAATGAGCAGTTCTTC,CASSESTSGVYNEQFF
TRBJ2-7,-,-,TRBV28,TGTGCCAGCACCAACCCGGGGAACATCTACGAGCAGTACTTC,CASTNPGNIYEQYF
TRBJ2-1,-,many,TRBV2,TGTGCCAGCAGTGAACCTTTCCGCATTGAGCAGTTCTTC,CASSEPFRIEQFF
TRBJ2-7,TRBD2,-,TRBV9,TGTGCCAGCAGCACCGGACTAGCGGTAACCTACGAGCAGTACTTC,CASSTGLAVTYEQYF
TRBJ2-1,-,-,TRBV6-6,TGTGCCAGCAGGGCCTTCGGGGGCGCAGAGAACAATGAGCAGTTCTTC,CASRAFGGAENNEQFF
TRBJ2-7,TRBD1,-,TRBV7-6,TGTGCCAGCAGCTTAAGCGGGACAGGGGGCGAGCAGTACTTC,CASSLSGTGGEQYF
TRBJ2-7,-,-,TRBV23-1,TGCGCCAGCAGTCAAGCAGGGACGGGATCCTACGAGCAGTACTTC,CASSQAGTGSYEQYF
TRBJ2-1,-,few,TRBV6-5,TGTGCCAGCAGACCCGGGGCGGACTCCTACAATGAGCAGTTCTTC,CASRPGADSYNEQFF
TRBJ2-1,TRBD2,-,TRBV7-2,TGTGCCAGCGATAATGCGGGAGTCTACTCCTACAATGAGCAGTTCTTC,CASDNAGVYSYNEQFF
TRBJ2-7,-,-,TRBV7-6,TGTGCCAGCAGCTTACCGGACAGGCGCGGGGGATTTATCTACGAGCAGTACTTC,CASSLPDRRGGFIYEQYF